This TCR beta chain was documented in a study of Ad26.COV2.S vaccination and SARS-CoV-2 variants. Study-level results: The breadth of spike-specific CD8+ and CD4+ T cell responses after vaccination was reportedly substantial. Researchers reported similar non-spike TCR breadth in vaccine and placebo recipients.

Treatment indicated: over 15 received Ad26.COV2.S at low or high dose, single or two shots; five or six received placebo; per-sample allocation not given. Samples were taken on day 63 after the first vaccine or placebo injection. Vaccination employed an Ad26 vector expressing the Wuhan-strain SARS-CoV-2 spike. Points on this clone: Its antigen is not identified.

Produced via immunoSEQ multiplex PCR; TCRdb's table is partial and in-frame only. Here the sample spans roughly 380,000 clones, roughly 90% being singletons. Trimming cost V 0 bases and J 2 bases, with 8 bases left between them. Per the germline V gene, CDR1 is SGHRS and CDR2 is YFSETQ. The CDR3 is 14 residues long. This TCR was recovered from a person aged 18-65 years who received the Ad26.COV2.S COVID-19 vaccine or a placebo. This chain uses TRBV5-1 with TRBJ2-5; D is uncertain. This specimen was peripheral blood, taken in a trial of Ad26.COV2.S vaccine versus placebo. CDR3 amino acids: CASSLDGRQETQYF. Here the CDR3 DNA reads TGCGCCAGCAGCTTGGACGGGCGGCAAGAGACCCAGTACTTC.